The next 26 T cell receptor beta chains were all read from a single sample in a study of response to subunit inactivated influenza vaccine. TCRdb reanalysed the RT-PCR reads using MiXCR and keeps one entry per CDR3 protein. Here the sample spans more than 600,000 distinct CDR3 sequences, approximately 18% being singletons. Sequencing was performed on PBMCs from blood, taken 5 to 6 days after vaccination. The receptors here all came from a man aged 50-60 years who received an inactivated influenza vaccine.

This clonotype appeared a few times. The rearrangement uses TRBV5-1 and TRBJ2-7; TRBD2 agrees at 14 bases. Trimming removed 4 bases from V and 2 bases from J; junction bases left unmatched: 20. This CDR3 is 21 amino acids long. Germline loops: CDR1 SGHRS, CDR2 YFSETQ. The CDR3 DNA follows: TGCGCCAGCAGCCCCGGACGGAGCTCGGGACTAGCGGGGGTACTTACCTACGAGCAGTACTTC. Amino acids: CASSPGRSSGLAGVLTYEQYF. The full variable domain, completed using reference TRBV5-1 and TRBJ2-7, is KAGVTQTPRYLIKTRGQQVTLSCSPISGHRSVSWYQQTPGQGLQFLFEYFSETQRNKGNFPGRFSGRQFSNSRSEMNVSTLELGDSALYLCASSPGRSSGLAGVLTYEQYFGPGTRLTVT.

Ten or more counts support this clonotype. The chain recombines TRBV5-1 with TRBJ2-3; unclear D gene. V gave up 6 bases and J gave up 2 bases, with 13 bases separating them. CDR1 and CDR2 (germline): SGHRS, YFSETQ. The CDR3 spans 14 residues. The CDR3 reads CASTTGSPTDTQYF. In nucleotides, the CDR3 is TGCGCCAGCACTACCGGGTCTCCCACAGATACGCAGTATTTT. The full variable domain, completed using reference TRBV5-1 and TRBJ2-3, is KAGVTQTPRYLIKTRGQQVTLSCSPISGHRSVSWYQQTPGQGLQFLFEYFSETQRNKGNFPGRFSGRQFSNSRSEMNVSTLELGDSALYLCASTTGSPTDTQYFGPGTRLTVL.

The chain links TRBV12-3 or TRBV12-4 to TRBJ2-1; TRBD2 aligns across 12 bases. The CDR3 runs to 15 residues. The V and J ends lost 6 bases and 4 bases, in that order; junction bases with no gene match: 4. The CDR3 is CASRRLAGAYNEQFF. The CDR3 DNA reads as TGTGCCAGCAGAAGACTAGCGGGAGCTTACAATGAGCAGTTCTTC.

This clonotype was seen a few times. The gene calls are TRBV4-3 and TRBJ2-2, with D perhaps TRBD2 (5 bases). Trimming cost V 2 bases and J 5 bases, with 6 bases left between them. The CDR3 runs 13 residues. From germline, CDR1 is LGHNA and CDR2 YSLEER. The CDR3 sequence: CASSQRRTGELFF. The CDR3 DNA follows: TGCGCCAGCAGCCAAAGGAGGACCGGGGAGCTGTTTTTT.

The J gene is TRBJ2-1, the V gene TRBV12-3 or TRBV12-4; 7 bases align to TRBD2. The CDR3 spans 12 residues. The junction had 10 bases not matched to a gene; V was cut back by 5 bases and J by 15 bases. CDR3 nucleotides: TGTGCCAGCAGTCCTACGACTAGCAGGCTGTTCTTC. Amino acids: CASSPTTSRLFF.

The CDR3: CSVDRELGTDTQYF. The CDR3 nucleotides are TGCAGCGTGGACCGGGAGTTAGGGACAGATACGCAGTATTTT. The chain joins TRBV29-1 to TRBJ2-3; perhaps TRBD2 as D (6 bases). From germline, CDR1 is SQVTM and CDR2 ANQGSEA. The length of the CDR3 is 14 residues. Trimming shortened V by 6 bases and J by 3 bases, and 16 bases separated the two germline ends.

The V and J genes are TRBV28 and TRBJ2-7, with 11 bases fitting TRBD2. The CDR3 spans 17 residues. With 3 bases clipped from V and 5 bases from J, the junction kept 12 bases outside the gene matches. Per the germline V gene, CDR1 is MDHEN and CDR2 is SYDVKM. The CDR3: CASSFGLAGGVENEQYF. Here the CDR3 DNA reads TGTGCCAGCAGTTTCGGGCTAGCGGGAGGAGTTGAGAACGAGCAGTACTTC.

The chain joins TRBV7-8 to TRBJ2-7, with 12 bases aligning to TRBD2. The junction had 3 bases not matched to a gene; V was cut back by 2 bases and J by 4 bases. Germline CDR1 is SGHVS and CDR2 is FQNEAQ. The CDR3 runs 15 residues. CDR3 sequence reads: CASSLTSGGPYEQYF. The CDR3 bases are TGTGCCAGCAGCTTAACTAGCGGGGGGCCATACGAGCAGTACTTC.

V and J are TRBV6-5 and TRBJ2-7; 7 nucleotides match TRBD1. The CDR3 totals 16 residues. The ends lost 2 bases at V and 0 bases at J; junction bases unmatched: 7. Germline V lookup: CDR1 MNHEY, CDR2 SVGAGI. As DNA, the CDR3 is TGTGCCAGCAGTTACCCAAAGGGACAGACCTCCTACGAGCAGTACTTC. Its protein is CASSYPKGQTSYEQYF.

This clonotype came up a few times. The V call is TRBV11-2, the J call TRBJ1-2; possibly TRBD1 for D (6 bases). The ends were cut back, 3 bases at V and 5 bases at J, with 10 bases in the middle. CDR3 length: 13 amino acids. CDR1 and CDR2 from the germline V gene are SGHAT and FQNNGV. CDR3: CASSLQGQYGYTF. The CDR3 DNA sequence: TGTGCCAGCAGCTTGCAAGGACAGTATGGCTACACCTTC. Using reference TRBV11-2 and TRBJ1-2 for the parts outside the CDR3, the full variable domain is EAGVAQSPRYKIIEKRQSVAFWCNPISGHATLYWYQQILGQGPKLLIQFQNNGVVDDSQLPKDRFSAERLKGVDSTLKIQPAKLEDSAVYLCASSLQGQYGYTFGSGTRLTVV.

This clonotype was counted ten times or more. The V call is TRBV27, the J call TRBJ1-3; D not certain. The V and J ends lost 8 bases and 0 bases respectively, with 8 bases between them. Germline V gives CDR1 MNHEY, CDR2 SMNVEV (reference sequence). The CDR3 has 13 residues. The CDR3 region has the DNA TGTGCCAGCTATACGAGCTCTGGAAACACCATATATTTT. Amino acids: CASYTSSGNTIYF.

This chain connects TRBV6-2 or TRBV6-3 to TRBJ2-3; D is unclear. Germline lookup yields CDR1 MNHEY and CDR2 SVGEGT. The V gene lost 5 bases and the J gene lost 4 bases, with 7 bases spanning the gap. The length of the CDR3 is 12 residues. As DNA, the CDR3 is TGTGCCAGCAGTCGGCGTTCAGATACGCAGTATTTT. Translation: CASSRRSDTQYF.

This clonotype was picked up a small number of times. The chain is built from TRBV4-3 and TRBJ1-6, with 8 bases that match TRBD1. Germline V gene lookup returns CDR1 LGHNA and CDR2 YSLEER. V lost 0 bases to trimming and J lost 9 bases; unmatched junction nucleotides: 4. CDR3 length: 15 residues. CDR3 bases: TGCGCCAGCAGCCAAGAGGGGACAGGAGTTTCACCCCTCCACTTT. This encodes CASSQEGTGVSPLHF.

The gene calls are TRBV7-7 and TRBJ2-1, with 9 positions matching TRBD1. The CDR3 sequence is 19 residues long. Germline CDR1 is SSHAT and CDR2 is FNYEAQ (reference sequence). The junction had 16 bases not matched to a gene; V was cut back by 2 bases and J by 5 bases. CDR3 loop: CASSLTSFIPGQGNNEQFF. In DNA, the CDR3 is TGTGCCAGCAGCTTAACCTCTTTTATCCCGGGACAGGGCAACAATGAGCAGTTCTTC.

The sample holds a few counts of this clonotype. The chain is built from TRBV5-1 and TRBJ2-3, with 8 bases matching TRBD2. The CDR3 is made up of 14 amino acids. Germline values: CDR1 SGHRS, CDR2 YFSETQ. J gave up 6 bases and V 2 bases, and 5 bases lay outside the gene matches. This CDR3 is CASSFGTSGDTQYF. The DNA of the CDR3 is TGCGCCAGCAGCTTCGGGACTAGTGGGGATACGCAGTATTTT.

Only a few counts were recorded for this clonotype. V and J are TRBV5-1 and TRBJ2-1, with 9 bases lining up with TRBD1. The CDR3 totals 15 residues. J was trimmed by 7 bases and V by 0 bases; bases with no gene match: 5. Germline V CDR1 and CDR2: SGHRS, YFSETQ. The CDR3 sequence: CASSLATDRGNEQFF. Here the CDR3 DNA reads TGCGCCAGCAGCTTGGCTACGGACAGGGGAAATGAGCAGTTCTTC.

The chain uses TRBV5-6 and TRBJ2-7; 10 positions match TRBD2. Trimming took 1 base from V and 2 from J; bases not matched to a gene: 6. The CDR3 runs 16 residues. Germline CDR1 and CDR2: SGHDT and YYEEEE. The DNA of the CDR3 is TGTGCCAGCAGCTTGCGGGACGGACTAGCGGCCTACGAGCAGTACTTC. This codes for CASSLRDGLAAYEQYF.

The CDR3, as DNA: TGTGCCAGCAGCTTAGGGCCGCTTGTGGCGAGAGATGGCTACACCTTC. It encodes CASSLGPLVARDGYTF. The chain couples TRBV11-2 to TRBJ1-2, with D uncertain. Germline V lookup: CDR1 SGHAT, CDR2 FQNNGV. This CDR3 is built from 16 residues. V was clipped by 1 base and J by 6 bases, with 18 bases between them.

This clonotype was observed a few times. The chain joins TRBV28 to TRBJ2-1; 12 bases map to TRBD2. The CDR3 sequence is 18 residues long. Germline V gene data show CDR1 as MDHEN and CDR2 as SYDVKM. After removal of 8 bases from V and 4 bases from J, the junction contained 15 bases not matched to a gene. The CDR3 reads CASSEASGRAGVYNEQFF. CDR3 coding DNA: TGTGCCAGCTCCGAGGCTAGCGGGAGGGCAGGGGTTTACAATGAGCAGTTCTTC.

The chain joins TRBV20-1 to TRBJ2-7, with D perhaps matching TRBD2 (7 bases). Germline V lookup: CDR1 DFQATT, CDR2 SNEGSKA (reference sequence). The CDR3 loop spans 16 amino acids. V lost 0 bases to trimming and J lost 3 bases, with 18 bases between them. The CDR3 nucleotides read TGCAGTGCTAGAGATACGGGGGGCTCCGGCCTCTACGAGCAGTACTTC. Protein sequence: CSARDTGGSGLYEQYF.

This clonotype was picked up a small number of times. This rearrangement joins TRBV20-1 to TRBJ2-5; TRBD2 agrees at 8 bases. The CDR3 has 15 amino acids. Germline V gene sequence: CDR1 DFQATT, CDR2 SNEGSKA (reference sequence). The J segment lost 7 bases and the V segment lost 5 bases, leaving 15 bases of the junction unmatched. This chain's CDR3 is CSAHPSSSGVRTQYF. Written as DNA, the CDR3 is TGCAGTGCTCACCCCTCCAGTAGCGGGGTGCGGACCCAGTACTTC.

The chain employs TRBV28 and TRBJ1-2, with D uncertain. CDR1 is MDHEN and CDR2 is SYDVKM in the germline V gene. Trimming cost V 3 bases and J 4 bases, with 6 bases left between them. The CDR3 has 12 amino acids. CDR3 bases: TGTGCCAGCAGTTTTAAGGTCTATGGCTACACCTTC. Translating gives CASSFKVYGYTF.

As for this clonotype: A much larger clonotype is one base distant, so this may be a read error. This sequence joins TRBV7-2 and TRBJ2-2, with TRBD2 identical over 11 bases. Looked up from germline, CDR1 is SGHTA and CDR2 is FQGNSA. CDR3 length equals 16 residues. CDR3 in amino acids: CGSSLTSGVNTGELFF. The CDR3 nucleotides read TGTGGCAGCAGCTTGACTAGCGGGGTTAACACCGGGGAGCTGTTTTTT.

The table lists this clonotype with a few counts. The chain couples TRBV21-1 to TRBJ2-7; the tabulated D call, TRBD1, remains unverified against the DNA. TRBV21-1 represents a pseudogene. The CDR3 is 14 amino acids. The CDR3 is CASTDRRENNEQYF. Written as DNA, the CDR3 is TGTGCCAGCACCGACCGCAGGGAGAACAACGAGCAGTACTTC.

This clonotype was counted a few times. V gene TRBV5-6 combines with J gene TRBJ1-5; unclear D gene. The CDR3 contains 16 residues. The germline V gene has CDR1 SGHDT and CDR2 YYEEEE. V lost 1 base and J 3 bases, leaving 14 bases between the germline ends. CDR3 DNA sequence: TGTGCCAGCAGCTTGTCGGGCCTGAACTTCAATCAGCCCCAGCATTTT. This sequence encodes CASSLSGLNFNQPQHF.

V is TRBV5-8 and J is TRBJ1-5; a weak D match, TRBD1 (5 bases). The germline gives CDR1 SGHTS, CDR2 YDEGEE. This CDR3 spans 11 amino acids. Trimming left V 4 bases short and J 10 bases short, with 9 bases between. This CDR3 is CASSGRDPQHF. The CDR3 bases are TGTGCCAGCAGCGGCAGGGACCCCCAGCATTTT.